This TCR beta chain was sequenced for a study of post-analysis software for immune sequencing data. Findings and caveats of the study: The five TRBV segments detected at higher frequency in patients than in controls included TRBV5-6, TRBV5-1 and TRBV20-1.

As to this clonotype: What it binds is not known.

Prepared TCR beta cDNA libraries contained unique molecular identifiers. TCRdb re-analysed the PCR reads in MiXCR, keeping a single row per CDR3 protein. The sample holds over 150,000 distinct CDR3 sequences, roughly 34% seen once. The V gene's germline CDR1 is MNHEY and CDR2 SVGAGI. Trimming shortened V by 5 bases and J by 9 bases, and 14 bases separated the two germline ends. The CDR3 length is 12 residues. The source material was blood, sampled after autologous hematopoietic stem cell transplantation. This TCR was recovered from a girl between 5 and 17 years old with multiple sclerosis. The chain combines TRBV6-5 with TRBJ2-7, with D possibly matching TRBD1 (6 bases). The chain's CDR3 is CASSEQQGAQYF. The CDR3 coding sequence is TGTGCCAGCAGTGAACAACAGGGAGCGCAGTACTTC.